This T cell receptor beta chain was observed in a study of T cell responses to AZD1222 COVID-19 vaccine. About this clone itself: Its antigen is currently unknown.

Germline V gives CDR1 KGHSH, CDR2 LQKENI. The CDR3 length is 13 residues. J was trimmed by 4 bases and V by 3 bases; bases with no gene match: 0. Method: immunoSEQ multiplex PCR; TCRdb's copy keeps in-frame clones and lacks some. The table shows fewer than 150,000 clones, with around 94% occurring only once. Study-wide results and limits: Baseline seropositives among AZD1222 recipients totaled only six or seven.

This chain joins TRBV18 and TRBJ2-1, with 7 bases matching TRBD2. The sequence came from an adult who received the AZD1222 COVID-19 vaccine. The sample here was peripheral blood, taken 28 days after the second AZD1222 dose. CDR3 region: CASSPGGYNEQFF. The CDR3 DNA reads TGTGCCAGCTCACCGGGGGGGTACAATGAGCAGTTCTTC.